The 10 T cell receptor beta chains reported below all come from one sample, sequenced in a study of Ad26.COV2.S vaccination and SARS-CoV-2 variants. Described treatment: about 20 received Ad26.COV2.S at low or high dose, single or two shots; a few received placebo; per-sample allocation not given. All samples were drawn on day 63, counting from the first vaccine or placebo injection. Profiled with immunoSEQ multiplex PCR; TCRdb holds only in-frame clones, not every one. This sample has 440,000 or so clones, with roughly nine tenths found just once. The sample was peripheral blood, taken in a trial of Ad26.COV2.S vaccine versus placebo. These TCRs come from a person aged 18-60 years who received the Ad26.COV2.S COVID-19 vaccine or a placebo.

The CDR3 DNA sequence: TGTGCCTGGAGTGTAAGAAGTAGGGGCTACACCTTC. Translation gives CAWSVRSRGYTF. The rearrangement joins TRBV30 to TRBJ1-2, with D unresolved. CDR1 GTSNPN and CDR2 SVGIG come from the germline V gene (reference sequence). The V end was cut by 0 bases, the J end by 8 bases, with 10 bases between. The CDR3 totals 12 residues.

The chain carries TRBV6-6 and TRBJ1-5; weak D call: TRBD1 (6 bases). Trimming stripped 4 bases from V and 5 bases from J, with 12 bases between. There are 14 residues in the CDR3. Germline V gene lookup returns CDR1 MNHNY and CDR2 SVGAGI (reference sequence). The CDR3 nucleotides read TGTGCCAGCAGTTCCACAGGGTACGATCAGCCCCAGCATTTT. Residues: CASSSTGYDQPQHF.

J is TRBJ1-3 and V is TRBV4-1, with TRBD1 as a possible D gene (5 bases). CDR3 length: 16 amino acids. V was shortened by 1 base and J by 0 bases, with 10 bases between the two germline ends. CDR1 MGHRA and CDR2 YSYEKL come from the germline V gene. The CDR3 DNA reads TGCGCCAGCAGCCAAGCCCCAGGGACCTCTGGAAACACCATATATTTT. It is translated as CASSQAPGTSGNTIYF.

The V call is TRBV11-1, the J call TRBJ1-6; D is ambiguous. The CDR3 is made up of 15 amino acids. From germline, CDR1 is SGHAT and CDR2 FQDESV (reference sequence). The ends were cut back, 2 bases at V and 10 bases at J, with 15 bases in the middle. The chain's CDR3 is CASSLRPEPPSPLHF. In DNA form, the CDR3 reads TGTGCCAGCAGCTTACGCCCAGAACCCCCCTCACCCCTCCACTTT. The full variable domain, its missing parts supplied by reference TRBV11-1 and TRBJ1-6, is EAEVAQSPRYKITEKSQAVAFWCDPISGHATLYWYRQILGQGPELLVQFQDESVVDDSQLPKDRFSAERLKGVDSTLKIQPAELGDSAMYLCASSLRPEPPSPLHFGNGTRLTVT.

The V and J genes are TRBV6-6 and TRBJ2-5; 9 bases line up with TRBD1. The CDR3 is 16 residues long. V gave up 6 bases and J gave up 0 bases; unmatched junction bases: 8. CDR1 and CDR2 (germline): MNHNY, SVGAGI (reference sequence). CDR3 in amino acids: CASSQTGQGNQETQYF. The CDR3 DNA sequence: TGTGCCAGCAGCCAGACGGGACAGGGAAACCAAGAGACCCAGTACTTC.

This rearrangement joins TRBV28 to TRBJ1-3, with D possibly matching TRBD1 (6 bases). CDR1 and CDR2 (germline): MDHEN, SYDVKM. Deletions cut 6 bases from V and 9 bases from J, with 12 bases between. The CDR3 spans 12 residues. The CDR3 sequence: CASSLLGGTIYF. CDR3 DNA: TGTGCCAGCAGCCTACTAGGGGGCACCATATATTTT.

The chain recombines TRBV7-2 with TRBJ1-2; D is possibly TRBD1 (6 bases). The CDR3 runs 16 residues. V was trimmed by 4 bases and J by 0 bases, leaving 15 bases between them. Looked up from germline, CDR1 is SGHTA and CDR2 is FQGNSA. CDR3 sequence: CASSYSPGQPNYGYTF. CDR3 nucleotides: TGTGCCAGCAGCTATTCGCCCGGACAGCCTAACTATGGCTACACCTTC.

This sequence joins TRBV7-9 and TRBJ1-1; 7 bases align to TRBD1. Germline CDR1 is SEHNR and CDR2 is FQNEAQ (reference sequence). Unmatched junction bases numbered 6, after V lost 1 base and J lost 4 bases. This CDR3 comprises 15 residues. The CDR3 bases are TGTGCCAGCAGCTTAGGTGGCACAGGGGTCACTGAAGCTTTCTTT. As protein: CASSLGGTGVTEAFF.

The chain recombines TRBV5-1 with TRBJ2-1; a weak D match, TRBD2 (5 bases). This CDR3 is 14 amino acids long. V was trimmed by 3 bases and J by 2 bases, leaving 9 bases between them. The germline V gene has CDR1 SGHRS and CDR2 YFSETQ. The CDR3 coding sequence is TGCGCCAGCAGCTCATCCGGGACCTACAATGAGCAGTTCTTC. Its protein product is CASSSSGTYNEQFF.

The chain has TRBV2 and TRBJ1-4; D remains unclear. The CDR3 covers 15 residues. CDR1 and CDR2 from the germline V gene are SNHLY and FYNNEI. The germline V and J ends were trimmed by 6 bases and 11 bases, with 22 bases remaining between them. CDR3 nucleotides: TGTGCCAGCAGCGACCGCTGGGGAATCTTCAGCAAACTGTTTTTT. It translates to CASSDRWGIFSKLFF. The whole variable domain, filled in from reference TRBV2 and TRBJ1-4, reads EPEVTQTPSHQVTQMGQEVILRCVPISNHLYFYWYRQILGQKVEFLVSFYNNEISEKSEIFDDQFSVERPDGSNFTLKIRSTKLEDSAMYFCASSDRWGIFSKLFFGSGTQLSVL.